Following are 29 T cell receptor beta chains from one sample sequenced in a study of CD8+ T cells in alopecia areata. TCR sequencing used cDNA made by reverse transcription of extracted RNA. Only in-frame clones appear in the TCRdb table, and some are missing; sequencing was by immunoSEQ multiplex PCR. The sample lists under 300,000 clones, about 62% seen once, with about 0.89% in the top ten. Documented treatment: oral pan-JAK inhibitor, 5-10 mg twice daily. The sample was CD4+ T cells sorted from blood, taken between weeks 51 and 52, from a patient treated with tofacitinib. The receptors shown here come from a human donor with alopecia areata.

The rearrangement joins TRBV11-2 to TRBJ1-2; D might be TRBD1 (6 bases). The CDR3 is made up of 12 amino acids. Trimming took off 3 bases at V and 8 bases at J, with 10 bases between the two ends. Germline V CDR1 and CDR2: SGHAT, FQNNGV. CDR3 region: CASSFFRGGYTF. The DNA of the CDR3 is TGTGCCAGCAGCTTTTTCAGGGGAGGCTACACCTTC.

For this clone: Other nucleotide sequences in the sample specify the same CDR3. The V gene is TRBV5-1, the J gene TRBJ2-1; D ambiguous. Germline CDR1 SGHRS, CDR2 YFSETQ. V dropped 0 bases and J dropped 0 bases, with 4 bases sitting between them. The CDR3 consists of 14 residues. In DNA, the CDR3 is TGCGCCAGCAGCTTGGATAGCTCCTACAATGAGCAGTTCTTC. Residues: CASSLDSSYNEQFF. The variable domain in full, with the rest retrieved from reference TRBV5-1 and TRBJ2-1, is KAGVTQTPRYLIKTRGQQVTLSCSPISGHRSVSWYQQTPGQGLQFLFEYFSETQRNKGNFPGRFSGRQFSNSRSEMNVSTLELGDSALYLCASSLDSSYNEQFFGPGTRLTVL.

As DNA, the CDR3 is TGTGCCAGCAGCTATACATCGGGGAATTCCCCCTACGAGCAGTACTTC. It is translated as CASSYTSGNSPYEQYF. The V call is TRBV7-8, the J call TRBJ2-7, with a possible D match to TRBD2 (5 bases). Germline CDR1 reads SGHVS; CDR2 reads FQNEAQ. V was shortened by 4 bases and J by 2 bases, with 18 bases between the two germline ends. The CDR3 extends over 16 amino acids.

The V gene is TRBV7-8, the J gene TRBJ1-5; D perhaps matches TRBD1 (5 bases). The V end was cut by 1 base, the J end by 0 bases, with 7 bases between. The germline V gene has CDR1 SGHVS and CDR2 FQNEAQ. CDR3 length equals 15 residues. CDR3 sequence (DNA): TGTGCCAGCAGCTTAGACAGGAATAGCAATCAGCCCCAGCATTTT. It translates to CASSLDRNSNQPQHF. The whole variable domain, remainder taken from reference TRBV7-8 and TRBJ1-5, is GAGVSQSPRYKVAKRGQDVALRCDPISGHVSLFWYQQALGQGPEFLTYFQNEAQLDKSGLPSDRFFAERPEGSVSTLKIQRTQQEDSAVYLCASSLDRNSNQPQHFGDGTRLSIL.

The V gene is TRBV5-6, the J gene TRBJ2-7; D is undetermined. Germline CDR1 and CDR2: SGHDT and YYEEEE. With 4 bases removed from V and 4 bases from J, the gap between germline ends came to 12 bases. The CDR3 totals 13 residues. The CDR3 DNA sequence: TGTGCCAGCAGCCTCCAGAACCTATACGAGCAGTACTTC. Amino acids: CASSLQNLYEQYF.

This clone was picked up many times. The J gene is TRBJ1-2, the V gene TRBV14; D possibly corresponds to TRBD1 (6 bases). The CDR3 sequence is 15 residues long. The germline V and J ends were trimmed by 0 bases and 4 bases, with 12 bases remaining between them. Germline CDR1 SGHDN, CDR2 FVKESK. DNA of the CDR3: TGTGCCAGCAGCCAAGAAGGCCCCAGGGGCTATGGCTACACCTTC. This encodes CASSQEGPRGYGYTF.

The J gene is TRBJ2-2, the V gene TRBV15, with TRBD1 as a possible D gene (5 bases). Trimming took 8 bases from V and 6 from J, leaving 19 bases between them. The CDR3 covers 15 residues. Germline-derived CDR1 and CDR2 are LNHNV and YYDKDF (reference sequence). This chain's CDR3 is CATSTRTIWSGELFF. The CDR3 coding sequence is TGTGCCACCTCGACACGGACAATCTGGTCCGGGGAGCTGTTTTTT.

This chain connects TRBV6-1 to TRBJ1-6; 10 bases are a match to TRBD1. Germline trimming cut 6 bases from V and 11 bases from J; bases unmatched to any gene: 10. CDR3 length: 15 residues. Germline loops: CDR1 MNHNS, CDR2 SASEGT. The CDR3 sequence is CASRSPGTGVTPLHF. The CDR3 nucleotides are TGTGCCAGCAGGAGCCCCGGGACAGGGGTGACACCCCTCCACTTT.

CDR3 nucleotides: TGTGCCAGCAGTCCATACCCCTGGGGGGGATACGAGCAGTACTTC. Encoded protein: CASSPYPWGGYEQYF. The chain combines TRBV27 with TRBJ2-7, with 7 bases aligning to TRBD2. This CDR3 has 15 residues. Looked up from germline, CDR1 is MNHEY and CDR2 is SMNVEV (reference sequence). Trimming removed 5 bases from V and 4 bases from J; junction bases left unmatched: 11.

The chain recombines TRBV6-5 with TRBJ2-1; 9 positions match TRBD2. The germline gives CDR1 MNHEY, CDR2 SVGAGI. The CDR3 is 14 residues long. Trimming cost V 2 bases and J 4 bases; bases outside gene matches: 0. CDR3 residues: CASSYLAGYNEQFF. The DNA of the CDR3 is TGTGCCAGCAGTTACCTAGCGGGGTACAATGAGCAGTTCTTC.

This clone turned up a few times. The gene calls are TRBV15 and TRBJ1-4; D unclear. CDR1 LNHNV and CDR2 YYDKDF come from the germline V gene (reference sequence). The CDR3 consists of 13 residues. Trimming removed 4 bases from V and 5 bases from J, with 8 bases in between. The DNA for the CDR3 is TGTGCCACCAGCAACGAAGGGAATGAAAAACTGTTTTTT. Amino acid sequence: CATSNEGNEKLFF.

This chain joins TRBV20-1 and TRBJ1-2, with D maybe TRBD1 (5 bases). CDR1 and CDR2 from the germline V gene are DFQATT and SNEGSKA (reference sequence). The germline V and J ends were trimmed by 0 bases and 14 bases, with 13 bases remaining between them. The CDR3 is 11 amino acids. DNA of the CDR3: TGCAGTGCTAGAGATGAGGGGACCTTGACCTTC. This codes for CSARDEGTLTF.

The gene calls are TRBV4-3 and TRBJ2-7; 11 nucleotides align to TRBD1. After removal of 1 base from V and 1 base from J, the junction contained 12 bases not matched to a gene. Germline CDR1 LGHNA, CDR2 YSLEER. The length of the CDR3 is 19 residues. The CDR3 loop reads CASSQGIGTGGIRSYEQYF. As DNA, the CDR3 is TGCGCCAGCAGCCAAGGGATTGGGACAGGGGGTATACGATCCTACGAGCAGTACTTC.

The CDR3 sequence is CASSEQGARNYGYTF. The DNA of the CDR3 is TGTGCCAGCAGTGAACAGGGGGCGCGGAACTATGGCTACACCTTC. The chain uses TRBV25-1 and TRBJ1-2; 8 bases agree with TRBD1. V was pared by 2 bases and J by 2 bases, with 4 bases of the junction left unmatched. Germline V CDR1 and CDR2: MGHDK, SYGVNS. This CDR3 has 15 residues.

Only a few counts were recorded for this clone. The chain employs TRBV30 and TRBJ1-6, with 10 bases identical to TRBD1. Germline V gene sequence: CDR1 GTSNPN, CDR2 SVGIG (reference sequence). The trim removed 2 bases at V and 6 bases at J, leaving 1 base unmatched. The CDR3 has 14 residues. The CDR3 nucleotides are TGTGCCTGGAGTAGGGACAGGGGTAATTCACCCCTCCACTTT. This codes for CAWSRDRGNSPLHF.

This chain links TRBV5-6 with TRBJ2-3; 13 positions match TRBD2. J gave up 4 bases and V 0 bases, and 5 bases lay outside the gene matches. In germline, CDR1 is SGHDT, CDR2 YYEEEE. The CDR3 is 17 amino acids. The DNA for the CDR3 is TGTGCCAGCAGCTTGGGACTAGCGGGGGGCTCGGCAGATACGCAGTATTTT. This gives the protein CASSLGLAGGSADTQYF.

This rearrangement joins TRBV6-5 to TRBJ2-3, with 7 bases aligning to TRBD2. Losses at the gene ends were 0 bases for V and 7 bases for J; bases not matched to a gene: 7. There are 15 residues in the CDR3. Germline assignment: CDR1 MNHEY and CDR2 SVGAGI. The CDR3 loop reads CASSYSQRGGHTQYF. In nucleotides, the CDR3 is TGTGCCAGCAGTTACTCGCAGCGGGGTGGGCATACGCAGTATTTT.

Only a few counts were recorded for this clone. V and J are TRBV13 and TRBJ1-2; D is undetermined. Germline V lookup: CDR1 PRHDT, CDR2 FYEKMQ (reference sequence). V dropped 0 bases and J dropped 4 bases, with 6 bases sitting between them. CDR3 size: 13 residues. The CDR3 nucleotides are TGTGCCAGCAGCTTAGGAGGGCGCTATGGCTACACCTTC. It is translated as CASSLGGRYGYTF.

There are a few counts of this clone. This chain uses TRBV30 with TRBJ2-5; TRBD2 matches at 8 bases. The V gene's germline CDR1 is GTSNPN and CDR2 SVGIG (reference sequence). CDR3 size: 15 residues. The V and J ends lost 0 bases and 4 bases, in that order; junction bases with no gene match: 7. CDR3 residues: CAWSVGTSGLETQYF. In DNA form, the CDR3 reads TGTGCCTGGAGTGTAGGCACTAGCGGCTTAGAGACCCAGTACTTC.

V usage is TRBV7-3 and J usage is TRBJ2-7, with TRBD1 as a possible D gene (5 bases). The length of the CDR3 is 14 residues. Per germline, CDR1 SGHTA and CDR2 FQGTGA. V gave up 1 base and J gave up 2 bases, with 9 bases separating them. The CDR3 sequence is CASSLRGGAYEQYF. In DNA form, the CDR3 reads TGTGCCAGCAGCTTAAGGGGCGGTGCCTACGAGCAGTACTTC.

This clone was recorded only once. The V gene is TRBV11-2, the J gene TRBJ2-1; D call uncertain. Trimming cost V 1 base and J 9 bases, with 10 bases left between them. This CDR3 spans 13 amino acids. The germline CDR1 and CDR2 sequences are SGHAT and FQNNGV. This chain's CDR3 is CASSLAPLGEQFF. CDR3 in DNA: TGTGCCAGCAGCTTAGCTCCTTTGGGTGAGCAGTTCTTC. Supplemented by reference TRBV11-2 and TRBJ2-1, the full variable domain reads EAGVAQSPRYKIIEKRQSVAFWCNPISGHATLYWYQQILGQGPKLLIQFQNNGVVDDSQLPKDRFSAERLKGVDSTLKIQPAKLEDSAVYLCASSLAPLGEQFFGPGTRLTVL.

This clone was found a few times. V usage is TRBV7-9 and J usage is TRBJ2-5; D remains ambiguous. The CDR3 is 12 residues long. Germline values: CDR1 SEHNR, CDR2 FQNEAQ (reference sequence). With 5 bases removed from V and 5 bases from J, the gap between germline ends came to 9 bases. The CDR3 coding sequence is TGTGCCAGCAGCGCCTCCGCGGAGACCCAGTACTTC. It yields the protein CASSASAETQYF.

This clone was picked up a small number of times. CDR3 DNA sequence: TGTGCCAGCAGCTATGAAGCGGCTGAAGCTTTCTTT. Encoded protein: CASSYEAAEAFF. The V call is TRBV5-6, the J call TRBJ1-1; no firm D call. V was trimmed by 3 bases and J by 6 bases, leaving 9 bases between them. The CDR3 extends over 12 amino acids. Germline V CDR1 and CDR2: SGHDT, YYEEEE.

This sequence joins TRBV25-1 and TRBJ1-6, with 7 positions matching TRBD1. This CDR3 comprises 14 residues. V trimming: 3 bases; J trimming: 10 bases; junction bases outside the gene matches: 6. Germline lookup yields CDR1 MGHDK and CDR2 SYGVNS. This CDR3 is CASSEPGGMSPLHF. The CDR3, as DNA: TGTGCCAGCAGTGAGCCAGGGGGGATGTCACCCCTCCACTTT.

This clone was counted between two and nine times. V and J are TRBV11-2 and TRBJ2-7; D is undetermined. V lost 1 base and J lost 6, with 4 bases in between. The CDR3 contains 11 residues. In germline, CDR1 is SGHAT, CDR2 FQNNGV. This chain's CDR3 is CASSLAREQYF. As DNA, the CDR3 is TGTGCCAGCAGCTTAGCCCGCGAGCAGTACTTC.

Comments on this clone: This CDR3 fails to terminate in the conserved phenylalanine or tryptophan, so it likely reflects a read error. The chain carries TRBV11-3 and TRBJ1-1; 7 bases fit TRBD1. V was clipped by 4 bases and J by 8 bases; unmatched bases: 4. In germline, CDR1 is SGHNT, CDR2 YENEEA. The CDR3 contains 12 residues. CDR3 in amino acids: CASSSRTGEAFL. The CDR3 nucleotides are TGTGCCAGCAGCTCCAGGACAGGCGAAGCTTTCCTT.

The chain links TRBV27 to TRBJ2-1; TRBD2 agrees at 7 bases. This CDR3 contains 16 residues. Trimming cost V 2 bases and J 0 bases; bases outside gene matches: 4. The germline gives CDR1 MNHEY, CDR2 SMNVEV (reference sequence). CDR3 loop: CASSLRSSGSYNEQFF. CDR3 bases: TGTGCCAGCAGTTTAAGGTCTAGCGGCTCCTACAATGAGCAGTTCTTC.

CDR3 residues: CASRSMSWDKETQYF. In nucleotides, the CDR3 is TGCGCCAGCAGATCGATGTCATGGGACAAAGAGACCCAGTACTTC. The chain links TRBV5-1 to TRBJ2-5, with D perhaps TRBD1 (6 bases). Trimming removed 5 bases from V and 3 bases from J, with 17 bases in between. This CDR3 has 15 amino acids. CDR1 is SGHRS and CDR2 is YFSETQ in the germline V gene.

The chain has TRBV29-1 and TRBJ2-1; 12 nucleotides agree with TRBD2. The CDR3 sequence is 17 residues long. Germline lookup yields CDR1 SQVTM and CDR2 ANQGSEA. J gave up 4 bases and V 2 bases, and 9 bases lay outside the gene matches. The CDR3 coding sequence is TGCAGCGTTGAAACCCTAGCGGGGGGGCTCGGGTACAATGAGCAGTTCTTC. This sequence encodes CSVETLAGGLGYNEQFF.